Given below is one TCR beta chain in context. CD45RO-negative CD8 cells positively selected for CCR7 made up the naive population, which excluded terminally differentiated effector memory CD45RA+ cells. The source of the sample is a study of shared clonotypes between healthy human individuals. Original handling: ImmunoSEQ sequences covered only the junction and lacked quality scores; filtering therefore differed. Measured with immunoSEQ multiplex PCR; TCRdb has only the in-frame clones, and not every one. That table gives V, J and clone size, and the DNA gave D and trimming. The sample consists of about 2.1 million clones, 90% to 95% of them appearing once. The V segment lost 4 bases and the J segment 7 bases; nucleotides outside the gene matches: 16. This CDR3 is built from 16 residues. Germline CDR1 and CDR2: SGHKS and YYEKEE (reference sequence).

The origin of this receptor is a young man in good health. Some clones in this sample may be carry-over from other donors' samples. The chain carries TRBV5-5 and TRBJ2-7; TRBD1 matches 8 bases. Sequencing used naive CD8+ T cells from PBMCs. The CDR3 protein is CASSKTTGEDPGEQYF. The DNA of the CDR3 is TGTGCCAGCAGCAAAACGACAGGGGAGGACCCGGGGGAGCAGTACTTC. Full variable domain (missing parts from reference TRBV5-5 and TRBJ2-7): DAGVTQSPTHLIKTRGQQVTLRCSPISGHKSVSWYQQVLGQGPQFIFQYYEKEERGRGNFPDRFSARQFPNYSSELNVNALLLGDSALYLCASSKTTGEDPGEQYFGPGTRLTVT.